This T cell receptor (beta chain) was sequenced for a study of HIV-infected patients and healthy controls. This CDR3 has 15 amino acids. V gave up 4 bases and J gave up 4 bases, with 16 bases separating them. Germline V lookup: CDR1 SQVTM, CDR2 ANQGSEA. Reverse transcription used 450 to 550 ng RNA and constant-region primers for alpha and beta. Using multiplexing indices, alpha and beta chain libraries were generated apart by chain-specific third strand synthesis. A single record per CDR3 protein comes from TCRdb applying MiXCR to the 5' RACE reads. The sample yields more than 8,000 distinct CDR3 sequences, just over 8% seen once. This clonotype is categorized as medium-sized. No cell fractionation was done, so the repertoire covers all unsorted peripheral blood T cells.

The origin of this receptor is an adult in good health. The rearrangement uses TRBV29-1 and TRBJ2-2, with D possibly matching TRBD2 (6 bases). Sequencing used blood. The CDR3, as DNA: TGCAGCGTTGGAGCGCCCGGGGGTAGCACCGGGGAGCTGTTTTTT. Translating gives CSVGAPGGSTGELFF.